This T cell receptor (beta chain) was sequenced in a study of blood T cell repertoires in COVID-19 (dated by TCRdb to 2020 to 2022). Describing the broader study: Samples covering the acute and convalescent phases of COVID-19 were provided by collaborators in the United States, Italy and Spain. The sample metadata nearly always contained a de-identified subject ID, COVID-19 status, age in years and sex. The repertoires were released in a freely available public database meant as a resource for research on the immune response to SARS-CoV-2. HLA class I and class II types, where available, came from metadata supplied by the sample provider rather than from assay-based typing. Deeply sampled blood TCRbeta repertoires from subjects exposed to, actively infected with, or recovered from COVID-19 were included in the dataset. The material from the prospective study consisted of cDNA or gDNA derived from T cells, B-cell-depleted T cells, or PBMCs. Samples came from the ongoing ImmuneRACE study (first 160 participants) plus 1,254 subjects from 6 global collaborators. Study-level results and caveats: Clinical and demographic metadata were provided uncurated, with the amount varying by source and participant.

The count of this clone is one. Its recognized antigen is unknown. No clone much larger than this one lies a single base away; base qualities are absent. The CDR3 numbers 17 residues from cysteine through phenylalanine. Left in the record is the CDR3 DNA by itself, 51 bases read in frame from the first base. In Seattle, one collaborating source enrolled patients while the infection was active and tracked those patients longitudinally over the course of disease. The collaborating institutions used their own protocols to collect whole blood in K2EDTA tubes. Collaborator samples were shipped for TCRbeta analysis as frozen whole blood, isolated PBMCs, or DNA extracted from either sample type. The immunoSEQ Assay, a bias-controlled multiplex PCR, was used to amplify TCRbeta CDR3 regions from genomic DNA. Processing in the source paper ran as follows. The number of nucleated cells in each sample was estimated from the amplification of reference gene primers within the assay. To quantify the absolute abundance of each unique TCRbeta CDR3 rearrangement, sequence reads were collapsed and filtered. For each sample, productive Simpson clonality was calculated as the square root of Simpson's diversity index over productive rearrangements. The table comes from immuneACCESS by way of TCRdb, which keeps in-frame sequences with V and J called. Part of the clones is missing from these tables; in studies checked, under half for an unresolved V gene and the rest for unknown reasons. That table furnishes V, J and clone size, whereas the DNA furnished D and trimming. The sample table lists hundreds of thousands of clones, about four fifths of them with a count of one. The top ten clonotypes cover 6.5% to 9.5% of the sample.

Input material: peripheral blood. The receptor chain draws on TRBV21-1 and TRBJ1-5; TRBD1, the table's D call, lacks a check against the DNA. TRBV21-1 constitutes a pseudogene. The TCR sequence derives from a woman older than 75 with COVID-19, enrolled during active disease. The CDR3 region: CASSKGAGRYGNQPQHF. The nucleotides read TGTGCCAGCAGCAAAGGCGCAGGGCGTTACGGCAATCAGCCCCAGCATTTT.